The 27 T cell receptor beta chains presented below share a single source sample, sequenced in a study of blood T cell repertoires in COVID-19 (dated by TCRdb to about 2020). Receptor amplification or capture employed the immunoSEQ multiplex PCR assay. The table was pulled from immuneACCESS by TCRdb, which kept in-frame rearrangements only. Such tables lose some clones; where checked, under half of the loss comes from unresolved V genes, and the rest has no known cause. Across this sample there are 30,000 to 40,000 clones, with about 80% seen only once. 31% of the sample goes to the ten largest clones. Sequenced sample: peripheral blood. Source of these receptors: a man of 80 years or more with acute or convalescent COVID-19.

This clone was recorded once. This chain joins TRBV2 and TRBJ2-5; D may be TRBD1 (5 bases). The V end was cut by 3 bases, the J end by 1 base, with 15 bases between. This CDR3 has 16 residues. CDR1 is SNHLY, CDR2 FYNNEI, per germline. For the CDR3, the DNA is TGTGCCAGCAGTGATTTGACAGCTCTCCGCCAAGAGACCCAGTACTTC. It translates to CASSDLTALRQETQYF.

This rearrangement joins TRBV5-4 to TRBJ2-2, with 16 bases fitting TRBD2. Trimming took 4 bases from V and 6 from J; bases not matched to a gene: 6. The CDR3 covers 17 residues. The germline CDR1 and CDR2 sequences are SGHNT and YYREEE (reference sequence). CDR3 bases: TGTGCCAGCAGCGGGGGACTAGCGGGAGGGCCGCCCGGGGAGCTGTTTTTT. It codes for CASSGGLAGGPPGELFF. Complete variable domain (other parts from reference TRBV5-4 and TRBJ2-2): ETGVTQSPTHLIKTRGQQVTLRCSSQSGHNTVSWYQQALGQGPQFIFQYYREEENGRGNFPPRFSGLQFPNYSSELNVNALELDDSALYLCASSGGLAGGPPGELFFGEGSRLTVL.

The CDR3 bases are TGTGCCAGCAGCCCTCAGGGGGCCCGAGCGGACACTGAAGCTTTCTTT. Its translation: CASSPQGARADTEAFF. The chain is built from TRBV7-9 and TRBJ1-1; 8 positions agree with TRBD1. Germline V CDR1 and CDR2: SEHNR, FQNEAQ (reference sequence). CDR3 length: 16 amino acids. V gave up 5 bases and J gave up 3 bases; unmatched junction bases: 11.

The chain uses TRBV5-1 and TRBJ2-5; TRBD1 might be the D (5 bases). Trimming took off 2 bases at V and 0 bases at J, with 8 bases between the two ends. Looked up from germline, CDR1 is SGHRS and CDR2 is YFSETQ. The CDR3 is 14 amino acids. The CDR3 nucleotides read TGCGCCAGCAGCTTCCAGACAGACCAAGAGACCCAGTACTTC. Encoded protein: CASSFQTDQETQYF.

This clone was counted only a few times. The rearrangement uses TRBV5-1 and TRBJ2-2; 7 nucleotides align to TRBD1. Losses at the gene ends were 1 base for V and 3 bases for J; bases not matched to a gene: 6. Germline CDR1 reads SGHRS; CDR2 reads YFSETQ. This CDR3 is 16 amino acids long. The CDR3 DNA is TGCGCCAGCAGCTTGACAGGGGCTCCCGACACCGGGGAGCTGTTTTTT. This sequence encodes CASSLTGAPDTGELFF.

The J gene is TRBJ2-1, the V gene TRBV10-3; 7 nucleotides agree with TRBD1. Germline lookup yields CDR1 ENHRY and CDR2 SYGVKD. V dropped 6 bases and J dropped 5; count of bases not matched to a gene: 7. This CDR3 has 14 residues. The CDR3 loop reads CAISPGQNHNEQFF. For the CDR3, the DNA is TGTGCCATCAGCCCGGGACAGAATCACAATGAGCAGTTCTTC.

The chain combines TRBV11-1 with TRBJ2-1; 8 nucleotides line up with TRBD2. V gave up 4 bases and J gave up 2 bases; unmatched junction bases: 4. This CDR3 spans 15 amino acids. The germline V gene has CDR1 SGHAT and CDR2 FQDESV (reference sequence). The CDR3 region is CASSSRAGAYNEQFF. CDR3 DNA sequence: TGTGCCAGCAGCTCACGAGCGGGGGCCTACAATGAGCAGTTCTTC. The whole variable domain, filled in from reference TRBV11-1 and TRBJ2-1, reads EAEVAQSPRYKITEKSQAVAFWCDPISGHATLYWYRQILGQGPELLVQFQDESVVDDSQLPKDRFSAERLKGVDSTLKIQPAELGDSAMYLCASSSRAGAYNEQFFGPGTRLTVL.

The gene calls are TRBV21-1 and TRBJ1-5; the table's D gene call, TRBD1, was not cross checked with the DNA. TRBV21-1 is reported as a pseudogene. This CDR3 has 13 residues. The chain's CDR3 is CASSRGRRQPQHF. The CDR3 nucleotides read TGTGCCAGCAGCAGGGGCAGAAGACAGCCCCAGCATTTT.

The V gene is TRBV4-2, the J gene TRBJ1-1; D is uncertain. V was pared by 0 bases and J by 6 bases, with 14 bases between. CDR1 and CDR2 from the germline V gene are LGHNA and YNFKEQ. CDR3 length: 15 amino acids. CDR3 sequence reads: CASSQEDGVRAEAFF. CDR3 in DNA: TGTGCCAGCAGCCAAGAAGACGGGGTTCGCGCTGAAGCTTTCTTT.

The CDR3 DNA is TGTGCCAGCAGCAAAGGGGTACGGGAGAACACTGAAGCTTTCTTT. Its protein product is CASSKGVRENTEAFF. This chain joins TRBV3-1 (or the pseudogene TRBV3-2) and TRBJ1-1; perhaps TRBD1 as D (5 bases). The ends were cut back, 5 bases at V and 1 base at J, with 14 bases in the middle. Per germline, CDR1 LGHDT and CDR2 YNNKEL (reference sequence). The CDR3 loop spans 15 amino acids.

This clone has only a few counts. The chain has TRBV7-9 and TRBJ1-5; D ambiguous. The CDR3 is 15 amino acids. CDR1 and CDR2 (germline): SEHNR, FQNEAQ (reference sequence). Trimming shortened V by 5 bases and J by 2 bases, and 13 bases separated the two germline ends. The CDR3 here is CASSPLESRNQPQHF. In DNA form, the CDR3 reads TGTGCCAGCAGCCCCTTAGAATCTCGCAATCAGCCCCAGCATTTT.

V gene TRBV7-8 combines with J gene TRBJ1-5; TRBD1 agrees at 10 bases. The CDR3 extends over 14 amino acids. Trimming at V came to 3 bases and at J to 6 bases, leaving 2 bases not matched to a gene. Germline CDR1 reads SGHVS; CDR2 reads FQNEAQ. The CDR3 bases are TGTGCCAGCAGCTTGGACAGGGGGGGTCAGCCCCAGCATTTT. Its translation is CASSLDRGGQPQHF.

The rearrangement links TRBV2 to TRBJ2-2; 12 bases match TRBD1. V was pared by 6 bases and J by 2 bases, with 1 base of the junction left unmatched. From germline, CDR1 is SNHLY and CDR2 FYNNEI. CDR3 size: 15 residues. CDR3 bases: TGTGCCAGCAGGGGACAGGGGGCCAACACCGGGGAGCTGTTTTTT. Encoded protein: CASRGQGANTGELFF.

The V call is TRBV7-2, the J call TRBJ1-2, with 8 bases identical to TRBD1. CDR1 and CDR2 from the germline V gene are SGHTA and FQGNSA. CDR3 size: 16 residues. Unmatched junction bases numbered 9, after V lost 2 bases and J lost 4 bases. The CDR3 loop is CASSLKSQGGGYGYTF. For the CDR3, the DNA is TGTGCCAGCAGCTTAAAGTCACAGGGGGGTGGCTATGGCTACACCTTC.

This chain links TRBV12-3 or TRBV12-4 with TRBJ2-7; weak D call: TRBD1 (5 bases). V gave up 10 bases and J gave up 5 bases, with 18 bases separating them. The CDR3 contains 13 residues. CDR3 amino acids: CATARVDLNEQYF. For the CDR3, the DNA is TGTGCCACCGCCAGGGTGGACCTGAACGAGCAGTACTTC.

The V and J genes are TRBV29-1 and TRBJ2-7; the D gene is possibly TRBD2 (5 bases). Per germline, CDR1 SQVTM and CDR2 ANQGSEA. The V end lost 4 bases, the J end lost 1 base, and 11 bases lay between the germline ends. The CDR3 is 13 amino acids. CDR3 coding DNA: TGCAGCGTTGCCATCGACTATTCCTACGAGCAGTACTTC. Translation gives CSVAIDYSYEQYF.

This chain joins TRBV6-5 and TRBJ1-1; D perhaps matches TRBD1 (6 bases). The length of the CDR3 is 13 residues. Germline V gives CDR1 MNHEY, CDR2 SVGAGI. V was pared by 6 bases and J by 5 bases, with 13 bases between. CDR3 DNA sequence: TGTGCCAGCAGACAGGGTCTGAGAACTGAAGCTTTCTTT. Amino acids: CASRQGLRTEAFF.

The chain couples TRBV5-1 to TRBJ1-2, with 7 bases that match TRBD1. With 0 bases clipped from V and 5 bases from J, the junction kept 4 bases outside the gene matches. Germline-derived CDR1 and CDR2 are SGHRS and YFSETQ. The CDR3 spans 14 residues. The CDR3 loop reads CASSLGDSQYGYTF. CDR3 DNA: TGCGCCAGCAGCTTGGGGGACAGTCAATATGGCTACACCTTC.

The chain employs TRBV6-2 or TRBV6-3 and TRBJ1-1; a possible D gene is TRBD1 (6 bases). The CDR3 loop spans 13 amino acids. The germline V gene encodes CDR1 MNHEY and CDR2 SVGEGT. V dropped 1 base and J dropped 5 bases, with 8 bases sitting between them. The CDR3 DNA is TGTGCCAGCAGTTACTTTCAGGGGACTGAAGCTTTCTTT. Its protein is CASSYFQGTEAFF.

This clone was observed a few times. This chain uses TRBV7-9 with TRBJ2-5, with 7 nucleotides matching TRBD1. The length of the CDR3 is 14 residues. CDR1 and CDR2 (germline): SEHNR, FQNEAQ (reference sequence). The V and J ends lost 5 bases and 5 bases, in that order; junction bases with no gene match: 8. CDR3 DNA: TGTGCCAGCAGCGGAACAGGGGAGTGGGAGACCCAGTACTTC. Its protein is CASSGTGEWETQYF.

The rearrangement uses TRBV6-5 and TRBJ2-2; TRBD1 agrees at 8 bases. Germline V CDR1 and CDR2: MNHEY, SVGAGI. J lost 2 bases, V lost 7 bases, and 6 bases had no gene match. The CDR3 totals 15 residues. Written as DNA, the CDR3 is TGTGCCAGCACAAAGGACAGGGTAAACACCGGGGAGCTGTTTTTT. Protein product: CASTKDRVNTGELFF.

The chain is built from TRBV13 and TRBJ1-4; D is perhaps TRBD1 (6 bases). Germline CDR1 is PRHDT and CDR2 is FYEKMQ (reference sequence). V was pared by 8 bases and J by 5 bases, with 12 bases between. The CDR3 is 13 residues long. The CDR3 sequence is CASGQRGNEKLFF. CDR3 DNA sequence: TGTGCCAGCGGCCAGAGGGGGAATGAAAAACTGTTTTTT.

The chain carries TRBV12-3 or TRBV12-4 and TRBJ2-2; D is ambiguous. V lost 3 bases, J lost 6 bases, and 8 bases lay in between. The CDR3 has 13 amino acids. The CDR3 spells CASSFGWAGELFF. CDR3 bases: TGTGCCAGCAGTTTCGGGTGGGCCGGGGAGCTGTTTTTT.

V is TRBV13 and J is TRBJ1-1; D possibly corresponds to TRBD1 (6 bases). Trimming took 5 bases from V and 0 from J, leaving 16 bases between them. Germline CDR1 and CDR2: PRHDT and FYEKMQ (reference sequence). This CDR3 has 16 amino acids. CDR3 residues: CASSTRGGAMNTEAFF. CDR3 DNA: TGTGCCAGCAGCACCCGAGGGGGGGCCATGAACACTGAAGCTTTCTTT. Full variable domain (outside the CDR3, taken from reference TRBV13 and TRBJ1-1): AAGVIQSPRHLIKEKRETATLKCYPIPRHDTVYWYQQGPGQDPQFLISFYEKMQSDKGSIPDRFSAQQFSDYHSELNMSSLELGDSALYFCASSTRGGAMNTEAFFGQGTRLTVV.

The V and J genes are TRBV28 and TRBJ2-3; weak D call: TRBD1 (7 bases). Per the germline V gene, CDR1 is MDHEN and CDR2 is SYDVKM. This CDR3 has 16 amino acids. Trimming removed 4 bases from V and 1 base from J, with 15 bases in between. CDR3 sequence: CASSSPQGEGTDTQYF. The CDR3 DNA reads as TGTGCCAGCAGTTCCCCCCAGGGGGAGGGCACAGATACGCAGTATTTT. The full variable domain, rest sourced from reference TRBV28 and TRBJ2-3, is DVKVTQSSRYLVKRTGEKVFLECVQDMDHENMFWYRQDPGLGLRLIYFSYDVKMKEKGDIPEGYSVSREKKERFSLILESASTNQTSMYLCASSSPQGEGTDTQYFGPGTRLTVL.

The rearrangement uses TRBV6-2 or TRBV6-3 and TRBJ2-1, with TRBD1 as a possible D gene (6 bases). Trimming took off 5 bases at V and 4 bases at J, with 9 bases between the two ends. The CDR3 is 13 amino acids. Germline V lookup: CDR1 MNHEY, CDR2 SVGEGT. The CDR3 region has the DNA TGTGCCAGCAGTCGTGACAGGTACAATGAGCAGTTCTTC. It is translated as CASSRDRYNEQFF.

V usage is TRBV7-3 and J usage is TRBJ2-2; TRBD2 matches 7 bases. V lost 2 bases to trimming and J lost 7 bases; unmatched junction nucleotides: 4. This CDR3 comprises 14 residues. CDR1 and CDR2 (germline): SGHTA, FQGTGA. CDR3 in amino acids: CASSLPGGNGELFF. The CDR3 DNA sequence: TGTGCCAGCAGCTTACCCGGGGGGAACGGGGAGCTGTTTTTT. Based on the CDR3 plus reference TRBV7-3 and TRBJ2-2, the full variable domain is GAGVSQTPSNKVTEKGKYVELRCDPISGHTALYWYRQSLGQGPEFLIYFQGTGAADDSGLPNDRFFAVRPEGSVSTLKIQRTERGDSAVYLCASSLPGGNGELFFGEGSRLTVL.